The 8 T cell receptor beta chains below come from one sample, sequenced in a study of T cell repertoires in cytomegalovirus infection. TCRdb processed the reads anew with MiXCR; each CDR3 protein has one entry. The profile shows a few hundred thousand distinct CDR3 sequences, about a sixth of them singletons. Material for sequencing was CD8+ T cells from PBMCs. These receptors were collected from a human donor in good health (CMV status not recorded). Some clones in this sample may be carry-over from other donors' samples.

This clonotype has at least ten counts. The chain employs TRBV6-2 or TRBV6-3 and TRBJ2-7; D is unclear. V shed 4 bases and J shed 2 bases, with 9 bases lying between them. Germline assignment: CDR1 MNHEY and CDR2 SVGEGT. The CDR3 extends over 13 amino acids. CDR3 DNA sequence: TGTGCCAGCAGTTCCTTGCCTCCCTACGAGCAGTACTTC. This encodes CASSSLPPYEQYF.

The chain combines TRBV28 with TRBJ1-2; no clear D. Trimming took off 8 bases at V and 4 bases at J, with 11 bases between the two ends. The length of the CDR3 is 12 residues. CDR1 MDHEN and CDR2 SYDVKM come from the germline V gene. The CDR3 DNA follows: TGTGCCAGCGTTCTAGAGGGCTATGGCTACACCTTC. Its protein product is CASVLEGYGYTF.

This clonotype was seen at least ten times. V usage is TRBV19 and J usage is TRBJ2-1, with D unclear. CDR1 is LNHDA, CDR2 SQIVND, per germline (reference sequence). V was cut by 3 bases and J by 4 bases, with 16 bases left in between. The CDR3 length is 16 residues. The CDR3 protein is CASSMYQVASYNEQFF. CDR3 in DNA: TGTGCCAGTAGTATGTACCAGGTGGCGTCGTACAATGAGCAGTTCTTC.

A few counts support this clonotype. V usage is TRBV20-1 and J usage is TRBJ1-5; D might be TRBD1 (5 bases). Trimming stripped 0 bases from V and 4 bases from J, with 16 bases between. The CDR3 has 16 residues. Germline CDR1 is DFQATT and CDR2 is SNEGSKA (reference sequence). CDR3 residues: CSARDPRQGGNQPQHF. In nucleotides, the CDR3 is TGCAGTGCTAGAGATCCGCGTCAGGGCGGGAATCAGCCCCAGCATTTT.

The chain employs TRBV5-6 and TRBJ2-7; 10 nucleotides align to TRBD1. V shed 4 bases and J 2 bases; nucleotides not matched to a gene: 18. Germline-derived CDR1 and CDR2 are SGHDT and YYEEEE. The CDR3 has 19 residues. CDR3 region: CASSTALGTGAFSPYEQYF. DNA for the CDR3: TGTGCCAGCAGCACCGCGTTGGGGACAGGGGCTTTTTCCCCCTACGAGCAGTACTTC.

The rearrangement joins TRBV5-5 to TRBJ1-6; possibly TRBD1 for D (5 bases). The V and J ends lost 5 bases and 5 bases respectively, with 8 bases between them. CDR1 is SGHKS and CDR2 is YYEKEE in the germline V gene (reference sequence). There are 13 residues in the CDR3. The CDR3 region has the DNA TGTGCCAGCAGGGGACCGGATAATTCACCCCTCCACTTT. This codes for CASRGPDNSPLHF. The full variable domain, with the rest looked up from reference TRBV5-5 and TRBJ1-6, is DAGVTQSPTHLIKTRGQQVTLRCSPISGHKSVSWYQQVLGQGPQFIFQYYEKEERGRGNFPDRFSARQFPNYSSELNVNALLLGDSALYLCASRGPDNSPLHFGNGTRLTVT.

The chain uses TRBV12-3 or TRBV12-4 and TRBJ2-1; D gene uncertain. The CDR3 spans 15 residues. Trimming shortened V by 3 bases and J by 0 bases, and 9 bases separated the two germline ends. The CDR3 sequence is CASSFLGDSYNEQFF. CDR3 DNA: TGTGCCAGCAGTTTCCTTGGGGACTCCTACAATGAGCAGTTCTTC.

This clonotype came up many times. The chain couples TRBV12-3 or TRBV12-4 to TRBJ1-5; no reliable D call. The CDR3 is 14 amino acids. Trimming stripped 6 bases from V and 3 bases from J, with 12 bases between. CDR3 region: CASSLGSFNQPQHF. For the CDR3, the DNA is TGTGCCAGCAGCCTGGGGAGTTTCAATCAGCCCCAGCATTTT.